One sample yielded the 18 T cell receptor beta chains listed below, sequenced in a study of regulatory T cells in long-lasting Graves disease (TCRdb year 2021). The time point label, as the study defines it: newly diagnosed GD, antithyroid drugs for less than 3 months. For both TCR sequencing and RNA sequencing, RNA was extracted from PBMCs in TRIzol. Receptors were amplified or captured by multiplex PCR. The listed sequencing device is Illumina HiSeq 4000. iRepertoire HTBI primers and Arm-PCR amplification of CDR3 regions were used to construct TCR beta libraries. TCRdb passed the public sequencing reads through fastp at Q25 and MiXCR, retaining productive beta sequences. Each CDR3 protein appears once, grouped with its most common genes and DNA. The sample table records 620,000 or so distinct CDR3 sequences; around 17% of these occur just once. The top ten hold about 18% of the sample. Separately, the same data were catalogued under a study of T cells in Graves' hyperthyroidism and ophthalmopathy.

The sequencing here drew on peripheral blood mononuclear cells (PBMCs), taken at new diagnosis, from a patient treated with antithyroid drugs. The receptor source for this set is a woman between 25 and 40 years old with Graves disease. Donor details come from another sample of the same person, matched by shared clones.

This clonotype was seen at least ten times. V usage is TRBV2 and J usage is TRBJ2-2, with 9 bases aligning to TRBD1. This CDR3 comprises 14 residues. Germline CDR1 is SNHLY and CDR2 is FYNNEI. With V trimmed by 6 bases and J by 4 bases, 3 bases remained unmatched. CDR3 sequence (DNA): TGTGCCAGCAGGGACAGGGGCTCCACCGGGGAGCTGTTTTTT. Translating gives CASRDRGSTGELFF.

This clonotype has a count of ten or more. V is TRBV29-1 and J is TRBJ2-3, with TRBD2 matching 9 bases. The CDR3 consists of 14 residues. Germline V gives CDR1 SQVTM, CDR2 ANQGSEA. The CDR3 protein is CSIRPGLATDTQYF. The CDR3 DNA sequence: TGCAGTATCAGACCGGGACTAGCAACAGATACGCAGTATTTT.

This clonotype was observed at least ten times. This rearrangement joins TRBV29-1 to TRBJ1-1; TRBD1 agrees at 8 bases. V dropped 7 bases and J dropped 0; count of bases not matched to a gene: 4. This CDR3 has 13 amino acids. Germline loops: CDR1 SQVTM, CDR2 ANQGSEA. CDR3 sequence (DNA): TGCAGCGCCCGACAGGGGATGAACACTGAAGCTTTCTTT. Translated: CSARQGMNTEAFF.

This clonotype was observed at least ten times. The rearrangement uses TRBV7-6 and TRBJ1-1, with D perhaps TRBD1 (5 bases). The CDR3 has 16 residues. Germline V gene lookup returns CDR1 SGHVS and CDR2 FNYEAQ. V was trimmed by 5 bases and J by 4 bases, leaving 20 bases between them. CDR3 nucleotides: TGTGCCAGCAGCCCAAGTATTTCCTGGGGGAGCACTGAAGCTTTCTTT. Protein product: CASSPSISWGSTEAFF.

The sample holds a few counts of this clonotype. The chain couples TRBV27 to TRBJ1-4; no clear D. Germline values: CDR1 MNHEY, CDR2 SMNVEV (reference sequence). V was cut by 3 bases and J by 0 bases, with 8 bases left in between. The CDR3 extends over 15 amino acids. CDR3 in amino acids: CASSLADATNEKLFF. CDR3 DNA sequence: TGTGCCAGCAGTTTGGCAGATGCAACTAATGAAAAACTGTTTTTT.

This clonotype was observed at least ten times. This rearrangement joins TRBV12-3 or TRBV12-4 to TRBJ1-2, with D possibly being TRBD1 (6 bases). V lost 3 bases and J 4 bases, leaving 12 bases between the germline ends. The CDR3 consists of 14 residues. The CDR3 DNA sequence: TGTGCCAGCAGTTTTCGGACAGACATCTATGGCTACACCTTC. Translation gives CASSFRTDIYGYTF.

V usage is TRBV19 and J usage is TRBJ2-1, with 15 bases identical to TRBD2. The V and J ends lost 4 bases and 4 bases, in that order; junction bases with no gene match: 8. CDR1 is LNHDA and CDR2 is SQIVND in the germline V gene (reference sequence). This CDR3 is 18 amino acids long. The CDR3 DNA follows: TGTGCCAGTAGTACTCGGACTAGCGGGAGGGCCGCGTACAATGAGCAGTTCTTC. It specifies CASSTRTSGRAAYNEQFF.

This clonotype has a count of ten or more. The chain uses TRBV14 and TRBJ2-5; D is uncertain. Germline values: CDR1 SGHDN, CDR2 FVKESK. The ends were cut back, 4 bases at V and 4 bases at J, with 16 bases in the middle. The CDR3 loop spans 15 amino acids. CDR3 sequence reads: CASSPTQAVRETQYF. CDR3 coding DNA: TGTGCCAGCAGCCCCACGCAGGCCGTTAGAGAGACCCAGTACTTC.

This clonotype was counted between two and nine times. This chain uses TRBV20-1 with TRBJ2-3; 7 bases are shared with TRBD2. This CDR3 has 12 amino acids. J lost 1 base, V lost 7 bases, and 2 bases had no gene match. From germline, CDR1 is DFQATT and CDR2 SNEGSKA (reference sequence). CDR3 bases: TGCAGTGTGGGAGGGGGCACAGATACGCAGTATTTT. Residues: CSVGGGTDTQYF.

This clonotype was observed at least ten times. The gene calls are TRBV3-1 and TRBJ2-3, with no clear D. In germline, CDR1 is LGHDT, CDR2 YNNKEL (reference sequence). With 3 bases removed from V and 4 bases from J, the gap between germline ends came to 5 bases. The CDR3 covers 12 residues. Written as DNA, the CDR3 is TGTGCCAGCAGCCAGGTAGCAGATACGCAGTATTTT. This translates into CASSQVADTQYF.

The chain links TRBV14 to TRBJ1-5; no definite D call. Germline CDR1 SGHDN, CDR2 FVKESK. The CDR3 is 14 amino acids. V dropped 0 bases and J dropped 4 bases, with 7 bases sitting between them. The CDR3 DNA is TGTGCCAGCAGCCAAGACGGCCCTAATCAGCCCCAGCATTTT. Amino acid sequence: CASSQDGPNQPQHF. Supplemented by reference TRBV14 and TRBJ1-5, the full variable domain reads EAGVTQFPSHSVIEKGQTVTLRCDPISGHDNLYWYRRVMGKEIKFLLHFVKESKQDESGMPNNRFLAERTGGTYSTLKVQPAELEDSGVYFCASSQDGPNQPQHFGDGTRLSIL.

This clonotype was detected only a few times. The chain links TRBV9 to TRBJ1-2, with D perhaps TRBD1 (5 bases). V was shortened by 0 bases and J by 7 bases, with 13 bases between the two germline ends. In germline, CDR1 is SGDLS, CDR2 YYNGEE. This CDR3 is built from 14 residues. The CDR3 bases are TGTGCCAGCAGCGTAGTATCAGGGATGGGTGGCTACACCTTC. Protein: CASSVVSGMGGYTF. The full variable domain, in which reference TRBV9 and TRBJ1-2 provide the parts outside the CDR3, is DSGVTQTPKHLITATGQRVTLRCSPRSGDLSVYWYQQSLDQGLQFLIQYYNGEERAKGNILERFSAQQFPDLHSELNLSSLELGDSALYFCASSVVSGMGGYTFGSGTRLTVV.

This clonotype occurred many times. The chain links TRBV19 to TRBJ1-5; no reliable D call. Germline values: CDR1 LNHDA, CDR2 SQIVND (reference sequence). The V and J ends lost 8 bases and 2 bases respectively, with 10 bases between them. The CDR3 runs 13 residues. The CDR3 loop reads CASADKGNQPQHF. Here the CDR3 DNA reads TGTGCCAGTGCAGACAAGGGCAATCAGCCCCAGCATTTT. Full variable domain (rest looked up from reference TRBV19 and TRBJ1-5): DGGITQSPKYLFRKEGQNVTLSCEQNLNHDAMYWYRQDPGQGLRLIYYSQIVNDFQKGDIAEGYSVSREKKESFPLTVTSAQKNPTAFYLCASADKGNQPQHFGDGTRLSIL.

This clonotype was observed many times. The chain has TRBV6-1 and TRBJ2-2; no clear D gene. Germline V gives CDR1 MNHNS, CDR2 SASEGT. The CDR3 sequence is 14 residues long. V lost 7 bases and J lost 6, with 15 bases in between. This CDR3 is CASTRDGEAGELFF. CDR3 DNA sequence: TGTGCCAGCACAAGAGACGGTGAGGCCGGGGAGCTGTTTTTT.

This clonotype was seen repeatedly, ten times or more. The gene calls are TRBV6-5 and TRBJ1-5; TRBD1 is a possible D gene (6 bases). CDR1 and CDR2 from the germline V gene are MNHEY and SVGAGI. With 2 bases removed from V and 2 bases from J, the gap between germline ends came to 10 bases. The CDR3 extends over 15 amino acids. The CDR3 sequence: CASSYVGAGNQPQHF. For the CDR3, the DNA is TGTGCCAGCAGTTACGTGGGGGCAGGCAATCAGCCCCAGCATTTT.

This clonotype has at least ten counts. The CDR3 bases are TGTGCCACCCAAACAGGGGGCAGTGGCTACACCTTC. This translates into CATQTGGSGYTF. The chain employs TRBV10-3 and TRBJ1-2; 9 bases are shared with TRBD1. CDR3 length equals 12 residues. The J segment lost 7 bases and the V segment lost 10 bases, leaving 7 bases of the junction unmatched. CDR1 and CDR2 (germline): ENHRY, SYGVKD.

Regarding this clonotype: A much more abundant neighbour one base away suggests this may be a read error. The chain combines TRBV29-1 with TRBJ1-1; tentative D call: TRBD1 (5 bases). V gave up 7 bases and J gave up 1 base, with 16 bases separating them. The germline V gene has CDR1 SQVTM and CDR2 ANQGSEA. The CDR3 extends over 14 amino acids. The CDR3 sequence: CSGRVGDGNTEAFF. CDR3 coding DNA: TGCAGCGGGAGAGTGGGGGACGGGAACACTGAAGCTTTCTTT.

There are many counts of this clonotype. The V call is TRBV28, the J call TRBJ2-5; 9 bases match TRBD1. V was clipped by 7 bases and J by 6 bases; unmatched bases: 6. This CDR3 comprises 13 residues. From germline, CDR1 is MDHEN and CDR2 SYDVKM. The CDR3 DNA is TGTGCCAGCACCCCGGGACAGGGTCAGACCCAGTACTTC. As protein: CASTPGQGQTQYF. Variable domain in full (rest from reference TRBV28 and TRBJ2-5): DVKVTQSSRYLVKRTGEKVFLECVQDMDHENMFWYRQDPGLGLRLIYFSYDVKMKEKGDIPEGYSVSREKKERFSLILESASTNQTSMYLCASTPGQGQTQYFGPGTRLLVL.